Listed below are T cell receptor beta chains from one sample, sequenced in a study of blood T cell repertoires in COVID-19. Data came from immunoSEQ multiplex PCR; TCRdb stores just in-frame clones and leaves some out. The repertoire holds tens of thousands of clones, roughly 80% seen once, with 23% in the top ten. The specimen sequenced was peripheral blood. Source of these receptors: a human donor in a cohort sampled during active COVID-19. The CDR3 runs from the conserved cysteine through the conserved F or W. A D gene is named only where the DNA matches it firmly. Not all rows give a size; the values are once, few, many and, for expanded clones, a class.

j_gene,v_gene,abundance,d_gene,CDR3aa,CDR3nt
TRBJ2-2,TRBV30,many,.,CAWSGGTPLFF,TGTGCCTGGAGTGGAGGGACACCCCTGTTTTTT
TRBJ2-3,TRBV20-1,.,.,CSASRGGDTQYF,TGCAGTGCTAGTCGGGGTGGGGATACGCAGTATTTT
TRBJ2-3,TRBV3-1/TRBV3-2,.,TRBD2,CASMRRGYTDTQYF,TGTGCCAGCATGCGGCGGGGGTACACAGATACGCAGTATTTT
TRBJ2-4,TRBV5-1,.,.,CASSARTSLNIQYF,TGCGCCAGCAGCGCCCGTACTAGTTTAAACATTCAGTACTTC
TRBJ1-5,TRBV18,.,.,CASSPFPSNQPQHF,TGTGCCAGCTCACCATTCCCCAGTAATCAGCCCCAGCATTTT
TRBJ1-1,TRBV5-1,once,.,CASSLAGPEAFF,TGCGCCAGCAGCTTGGCTGGCCCTGAAGCTTTCTTT
TRBJ2-7,TRBV20-1,once,.,CSASSTYEQYF,TGCAGTGCTAGTAGCACCTACGAGCAGTACTTC
TRBJ1-1,TRBV7-9,.,.,CASSQSGGVFGTEAFF,TGTGCCAGCAGCCAAAGCGGGGGGGTTTTCGGGACTGAAGCTTTCTTT
TRBJ2-3,TRBV4-1,.,.,CASSPRGGYTDTQYF,TGCGCCAGCAGCCCGCGGGGCGGATACACAGATACGCAGTATTTT
TRBJ2-5,TRBV4-2,.,.,CASSQFRGLETQYF,TGTGCCAGCAGCCAATTTCGAGGGTTAGAGACCCAGTACTTC
TRBJ1-4,TRBV27,.,.,CASSPGGYEKLFF,TGTGCCAGCAGCCCCGGCGGATATGAAAAACTGTTTTTT
TRBJ2-7,TRBV9,.,.,CASSPRVDFSYEQYF,TGTGCCAGCAGCCCCCGAGTGGACTTCTCCTACGAGCAGTACTTC
TRBJ2-1,TRBV5-4,once,.,CASVREGYGDEQFF,TGTGCCAGCGTCCGGGAAGGGTACGGGGATGAGCAGTTCTTC
TRBJ2-7,TRBV19,.,TRBD2,CASSIGAGESSYEQYF,TGTGCCAGTAGCATCGGAGCGGGGGAAAGCTCCTACGAGCAGTACTTC
TRBJ1-5,TRBV30,.,.,CAWSRQGSNQPQHF,TGTGCCTGGAGTCGGCAGGGGAGCAATCAGCCCCAGCATTTT
TRBJ2-3,TRBV15,once,TRBD2,CATSVGGGSTDTQYF,TGTGCCACCAGCGTGGGCGGGGGGAGCACAGATACGCAGTATTTT
TRBJ2-7,TRBV15,.,.,CATSSSEAYEQYF,TGTGCCACCAGCAGCAGCGAAGCCTACGAGCAGTACTTC
TRBJ2-7,TRBV28,.,TRBD2,CASSLGTSGTYEQYF,TGTGCCAGCAGTCTCGGGACTAGCGGTACCTACGAGCAGTACTTC
TRBJ2-1,TRBV2,once,TRBD2,CASSEGLAGNEQFF,TGTGCCAGCAGTGAGGGCCTAGCGGGAAATGAGCAGTTCTTC
TRBJ2-1,TRBV4-1,.,.,CASSQAQAGYEQFF,TGCGCCAGCAGCCAAGCCCAGGCGGGGTATGAGCAGTTCTTC
TRBJ2-1,TRBV2,.,TRBD2,CASSVAGGPVNEQFF,TGTGCCAGCAGTGTAGCGGGGGGGCCGGTCAATGAGCAGTTCTTC
TRBJ2-2,TRBV27,.,.,CASSLNGGTPGELFF,TGTGCCAGCAGTTTAAATGGCGGGACCCCCGGGGAGCTGTTTTTT
TRBJ2-2,TRBV2,.,TRBD2,CASSVSGTNTGELFF,TGTGCCAGCAGTGTGAGCGGGACTAACACCGGGGAGCTGTTTTTT
TRBJ2-1,TRBV14,.,.,CASSQVAGAAYNEQFF,TGTGCCAGCAGCCAAGTAGCTGGGGCGGCCTACAATGAGCAGTTCTTC
TRBJ2-5,TRBV29-1,.,.,CSVEGGAGLGLETQYF,TGCAGCGTTGAAGGGGGAGCCGGGTTGGGACTAGAGACCCAGTACTTC
TRBJ2-3,TRBV6-2/TRBV6-3,.,TRBD2,CASSYSLSSGRRQADTQYF,TGTGCCAGCAGTTACTCGTTGTCTAGCGGGAGGCGGCAGGCAGATACGCAGTATTTT
TRBJ1-6,TRBV5-4,few,.,CASSLDGGSSPLHF,TGTGCCAGCAGCTTGGACGGGGGTAGCTCACCCCTCCACTTT
TRBJ2-3,TRBV11-2,.,TRBD1,CASSLGDRVADTQYF,TGTGCCAGCAGCTTAGGAGACAGGGTTGCAGATACGCAGTATTTT
TRBJ2-3,TRBV6-1,.,TRBD1,CASSEHGQGSTDTQYF,TGTGCCAGCAGTGAACACGGACAGGGGAGCACAGATACGCAGTATTTT
TRBJ1-1,TRBV27,.,TRBD1,CASSFAGGSTEAFF,TGTGCCAGCAGTTTTGCAGGGGGAAGCACTGAAGCTTTCTTT
TRBJ1-6,TRBV10-3,.,.,CAIIPDSLNSPLHF,TGTGCCATCATACCGGACAGTCTAAATTCACCCCTCCACTTT
TRBJ1-5,TRBV2,few,.,CASSRASDYSNQPQHF,TGTGCCAGCAGTCGTGCCAGCGATTATAGCAATCAGCCCCAGCATTTT
TRBJ1-2,TRBV27,.,.,CASSPTENYGYTF,TGTGCCAGCAGTCCGACAGAGAACTATGGCTACACCTTC
TRBJ2-7,TRBV18,.,TRBD1,CASSPEGQGQFSEQYF,TGTGCCAGCTCACCGGAGGGACAGGGTCAATTTTCGGAGCAGTACTTC
TRBJ2-3,TRBV7-2,.,.,CASGVSGFSTDTQYF,TGTGCCAGCGGAGTAAGCGGTTTTAGCACAGATACGCAGTATTTT
TRBJ2-5,TRBV5-1,.,.,CASSLEAGQETQYF,TGCGCCAGCAGCTTGGAGGCAGGACAAGAGACCCAGTACTTC
TRBJ2-1,TRBV7-9,.,TRBD1,CASSFSGGSVLRNYNEQFF,TGTGCCAGCAGCTTTTCAGGGGGAAGTGTCTTGCGGAATTACAATGAGCAGTTCTTC
TRBJ2-7,TRBV28,.,TRBD1,CASSLNTGTGGYEQYF,TGTGCCAGCAGTTTAAATACCGGGACAGGGGGCTACGAGCAGTACTTC
TRBJ1-5,TRBV28,few,.,CASKYRPFTGQPQHF,TGTGCCAGCAAATACCGCCCCTTTACCGGTCAGCCCCAGCATTTT
TRBJ2-7,TRBV7-2,.,.,CASSLGQGLAYEQYF,TGTGCCAGCAGCTTAGGCCAGGGGCTGGCCTACGAGCAGTACTTC
TRBJ1-6,TRBV7-2,many,TRBD1,CASSGQGASNSPLHF,TGTGCCAGCTCCGGACAGGGGGCGAGTAATTCACCCCTCCACTTT
TRBJ2-1,TRBV11-2,.,.,CASSLLPQGSYNEQFF,TGTGCCAGCAGCTTATTGCCGCAGGGCTCCTACAATGAGCAGTTCTTC
TRBJ1-3,TRBV3-1/TRBV3-2,few,.,CASSQGGGHRNTIYF,TGTGCCAGCAGCCAAGGAGGGGGACACCGAAACACCATATATTTT
TRBJ1-4,TRBV19,.,.,CASKPVNEKLFF,TGTGCCAGTAAACCAGTGAATGAAAAACTGTTTTTT
TRBJ1-5,TRBV18,.,.,CASSQDIYQPQHF,TGTGCCAGCTCACAGGACATTTATCAGCCCCAGCATTTT
TRBJ2-5,TRBV10-3,.,TRBD1,CAISMGDRVWETQYF,TGTGCCATCAGTATGGGGGACAGGGTTTGGGAGACCCAGTACTTC
TRBJ1-2,TRBV2,.,TRBD1,CASRIQGTNYGYTF,TGTGCCAGCAGAATACAGGGGACTAACTATGGCTACACCTTC
TRBJ2-3,TRBV12-5,.,.,CASGLDLTGADTQYF,TGTGCTAGTGGTTTGGATCTGACGGGAGCAGATACGCAGTATTTT
TRBJ1-2,TRBV11-2,.,TRBD1,CASNPGQGVYGYTF,TGTGCCAGCAACCCGGGACAGGGAGTCTATGGCTACACCTTC
TRBJ2-5,TRBV3-1/TRBV3-2,.,.,CASSPTRRETQYF,TGTGCCAGCAGTCCTACTAGGCGGGAGACCCAGTACTTC
TRBJ2-5,TRBV5-1,.,TRBD2,CASSLAPGLAVGTQYF,TGCGCCAGCAGCTTGGCCCCGGGACTAGCGGTGGGGACCCAGTACTTC
TRBJ2-3,TRBV28,.,TRBD2,CASSLTGGLAGYFTDTQYF,TGTGCCAGCAGCCTCACGGGGGGACTAGCGGGATATTTCACAGATACGCAGTATTTT
TRBJ2-1,TRBV5-4,few,.,CASSFRGEQFF,TGTGCCAGCAGCTTCAGGGGTGAGCAGTTCTTC
TRBJ2-1,TRBV9,once,.,CASSVGAGPPWDEQFF,TGTGCCAGCAGCGTAGGGGCGGGCCCTCCCTGGGATGAGCAGTTCTTC
TRBJ1-1,TRBV10-3,.,.,CAISGRGTEAFF,TGTGCCATCAGTGGAAGGGGCACTGAAGCTTTCTTT